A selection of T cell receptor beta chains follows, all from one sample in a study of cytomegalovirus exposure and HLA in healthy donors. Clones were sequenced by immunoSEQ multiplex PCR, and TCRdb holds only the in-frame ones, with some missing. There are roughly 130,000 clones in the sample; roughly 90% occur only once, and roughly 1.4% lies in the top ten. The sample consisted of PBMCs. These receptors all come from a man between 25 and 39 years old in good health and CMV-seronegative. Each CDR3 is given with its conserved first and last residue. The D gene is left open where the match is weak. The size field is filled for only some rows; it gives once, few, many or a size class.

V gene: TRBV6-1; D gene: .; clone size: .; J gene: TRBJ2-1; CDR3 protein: CASSEDRDSYNEQFF; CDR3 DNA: TGTGCCAGCAGTGAAGACCGGGACTCCTACAATGAGCAGTTCTTC
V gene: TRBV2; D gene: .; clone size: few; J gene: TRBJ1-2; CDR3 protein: CASSVLAQYGYTF; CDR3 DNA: TGTGCCAGCAGTGTTCTGGCACAGTATGGCTACACCTTC
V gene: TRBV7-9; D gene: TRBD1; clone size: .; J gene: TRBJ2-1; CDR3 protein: CASSLAWPGQKNNEQFF; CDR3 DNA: TGTGCCAGCAGCTTAGCCTGGCCGGGACAGAAGAACAATGAGCAGTTCTTC
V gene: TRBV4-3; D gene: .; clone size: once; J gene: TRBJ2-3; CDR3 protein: CASSRSSSTDTQYF; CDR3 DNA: TGCGCCAGCAGCCGAAGTAGCAGCACAGATACGCAGTATTTT
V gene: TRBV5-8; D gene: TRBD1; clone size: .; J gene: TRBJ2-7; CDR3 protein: CASSLEQGNLEGVYDEQYF; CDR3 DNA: TGTGCCAGCAGCTTGGAACAGGGGAACCTCGAGGGAGTATACGACGAGCAGTACTTC
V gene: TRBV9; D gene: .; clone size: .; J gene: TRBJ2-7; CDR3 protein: CASSVTDRGGAYEQYF; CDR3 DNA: TGTGCCAGCAGCGTAACCGACAGGGGAGGGGCCTACGAGCAGTACTTC
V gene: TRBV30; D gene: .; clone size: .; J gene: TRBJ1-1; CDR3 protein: CAWSGSQGEAFF; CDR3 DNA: TGTGCCTGGAGTGGTTCGCAGGGGGAAGCTTTCTTT
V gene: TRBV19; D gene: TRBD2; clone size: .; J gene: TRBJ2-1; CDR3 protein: CASSPGTSGFYNEQFF; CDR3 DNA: TGTGCCAGTAGCCCTGGGACTAGCGGTTTCTACAATGAGCAGTTCTTC
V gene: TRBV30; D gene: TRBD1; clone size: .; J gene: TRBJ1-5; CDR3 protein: CAWGDSLNQPQHF; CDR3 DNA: TGTGCCTGGGGGGACAGCCTGAATCAGCCCCAGCATTTT
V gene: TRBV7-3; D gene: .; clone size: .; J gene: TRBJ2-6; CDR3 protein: CASSKQGLRGGANVLTF; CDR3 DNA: TGTGCCAGCAGCAAACAGGGTTTGAGGGGCGGGGCCAACGTCCTGACTTTC
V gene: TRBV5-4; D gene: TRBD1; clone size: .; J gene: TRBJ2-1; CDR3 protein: CASSLWTGGFYNEQFF; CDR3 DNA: TGTGCCAGCAGCTTGTGGACAGGGGGATTCTACAATGAGCAGTTCTTC
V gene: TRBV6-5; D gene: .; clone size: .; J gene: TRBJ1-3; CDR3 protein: CASSYRKLGNTIYF; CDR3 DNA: TGTGCCAGCAGTTACCGAAAACTTGGAAACACCATATATTTT
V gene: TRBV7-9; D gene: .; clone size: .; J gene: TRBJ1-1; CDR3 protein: CASSLLRAGARNTEAFF; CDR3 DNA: TGTGCCAGCAGCTTATTAAGGGCAGGGGCGAGGAACACTGAAGCTTTCTTT
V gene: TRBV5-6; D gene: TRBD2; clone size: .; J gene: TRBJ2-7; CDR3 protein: CASSSGSSGRDEQYF; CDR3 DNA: TGTGCCAGCAGCTCAGGAAGTAGCGGGAGGGACGAGCAGTACTTC
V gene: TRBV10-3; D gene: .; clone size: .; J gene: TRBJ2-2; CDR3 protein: CATRQAGSSNTGELFF; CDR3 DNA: TGTGCCACCCGACAGGCAGGAAGCTCGAACACCGGGGAGCTGTTTTTT
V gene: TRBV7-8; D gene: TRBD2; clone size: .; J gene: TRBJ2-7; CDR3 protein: CASSSLGTSGTLYEQYF; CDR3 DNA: TGTGCCAGCAGCTCCTTAGGTACTAGCGGGACACTCTACGAGCAGTACTTC
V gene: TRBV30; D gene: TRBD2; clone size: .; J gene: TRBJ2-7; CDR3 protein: CAWSEGTRAYEQYF; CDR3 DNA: TGTGCCTGGAGTGAAGGGACTAGAGCTTACGAGCAGTACTTC
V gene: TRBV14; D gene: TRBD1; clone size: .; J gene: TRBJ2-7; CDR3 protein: CASSRWDSYEQYF; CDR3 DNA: TGTGCCAGCAGCCGTTGGGACAGCTACGAGCAGTACTTC
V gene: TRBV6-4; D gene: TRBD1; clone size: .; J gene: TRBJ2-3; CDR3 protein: CASSESGTATDTQYF; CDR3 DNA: TGTGCCAGCAGTGAATCCGGGACAGCCACAGATACGCAGTATTTT
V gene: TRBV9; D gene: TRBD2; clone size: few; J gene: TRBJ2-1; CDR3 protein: CASSSTPTSGGGNEQFF; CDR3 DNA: TGTGCCAGCAGCTCTACCCCGACTAGCGGAGGAGGAAATGAGCAGTTCTTC
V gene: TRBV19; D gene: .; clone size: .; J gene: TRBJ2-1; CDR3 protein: CASSIVRTLSSYNEQFF; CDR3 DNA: TGTGCCAGTAGTATAGTGCGAACACTAAGCTCCTACAATGAGCAGTTCTTC
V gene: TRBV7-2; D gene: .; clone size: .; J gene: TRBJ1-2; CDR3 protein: CASSLGGRDGYTF; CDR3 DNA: TGTGCCAGCAGCTTAGGAGGGAGGGATGGCTACACCTTC
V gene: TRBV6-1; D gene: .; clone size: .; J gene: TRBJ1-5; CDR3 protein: CASSERYNQPQHF; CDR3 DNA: TGTGCCAGCAGTGAACGGTATAATCAGCCCCAGCATTTT
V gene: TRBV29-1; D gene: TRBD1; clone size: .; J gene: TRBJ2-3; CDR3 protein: CSDRGSTDTQYF; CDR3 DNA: TGCAGCGACAGGGGGAGCACAGATACGCAGTATTTT
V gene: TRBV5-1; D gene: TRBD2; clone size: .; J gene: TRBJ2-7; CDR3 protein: CASSALITSGSSYEQYF; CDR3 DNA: TGCGCCAGCAGCGCGTTAATCACTAGCGGAAGCTCCTACGAGCAGTACTTC
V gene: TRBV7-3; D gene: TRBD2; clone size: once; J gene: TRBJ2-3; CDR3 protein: CASSLTAGGRGDTQYF; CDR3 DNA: TGTGCCAGCAGCTTAACAGCGGGAGGGCGTGGAGATACGCAGTATTTT
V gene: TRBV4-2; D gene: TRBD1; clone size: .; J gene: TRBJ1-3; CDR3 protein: CASSKGQGRMGAGNTIYF; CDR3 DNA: TGTGCCAGCAGCAAAGGACAGGGGCGGATGGGGGCTGGAAACACCATATATTTT
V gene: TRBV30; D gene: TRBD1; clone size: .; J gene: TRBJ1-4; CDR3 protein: CAWSTLRGGFEKLFF; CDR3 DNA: TGTGCCTGGAGCACCCTCAGAGGGGGCTTTGAAAAACTGTTTTTT
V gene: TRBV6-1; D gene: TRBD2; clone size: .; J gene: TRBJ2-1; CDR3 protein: CASRESKSGRSNEQFF; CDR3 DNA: TGTGCCAGCAGGGAAAGTAAGAGCGGGAGGAGCAATGAGCAGTTCTTC